The present TCR beta chain was sequenced within a study of vaccination effects on CD4 cells after COVID-19. Note on this clone: Its specificity is unknown.

Subsequent to less than 13 days of culture, CD4+ T cells were isolated. The method was immunoSEQ multiplex PCR; TCRdb's version includes in-frame clones alone and lacks a portion of them. Among approximately 37,000 clones listed, 65% to 80% were seen once. Study-level points and caveats: Late in the post-vaccination period, infection-induced and vaccine-induced clones underwent marked clonal contraction.

The germline CDR1 and CDR2 sequences are GTSNPN and SVGIG (reference sequence). V lost 3 bases, J lost 0 bases, and 15 bases lay in between. This CDR3 is 16 amino acids long. This chain connects TRBV30 to TRBJ1-3; D gene unclear. Specimen: CD4+ T cells from PBMCs cultured without peptide, collected before COVID-19 vaccination. This receptor was identified in a human donor who received a COVID-19 vaccine. CDR3 in amino acids: CAWSYAISSSGNTIYF. In DNA form, the CDR3 reads TGTGCCTGGAGCTATGCGATAAGTAGCTCTGGAAACACCATATATTTT.